These 4 T cell receptor beta chains came from one sample sequenced in a study of cytomegalovirus exposure and HLA in healthy donors. The study ran its PCR with 60 Vbeta and 13 Jbeta primers. The assay was immunoSEQ multiplex PCR, and TCRdb's table has in-frame clones only and misses some. The data contain more than 110,000 clones, about 80% of them seen just once; the ten biggest clones take up around 3.6%. Specimen: PBMCs. The receptors were gathered from a man between 18 and 29 years old in good health and CMV-seronegative.

This rearrangement joins TRBV12-5 to TRBJ2-3; no clear D gene. In germline, CDR1 is LGHNT, CDR2 FRNRAP. CDR3 length: 8 residues. V was shortened by 11 bases and J by 12 bases, with 9 bases between the two germline ends. The CDR3 sequence: CALLSQYF. The CDR3 bases are TGTGCTCTCCTATCACAGTATTTT.

J is TRBJ2-7 and V is TRBV30, with D possibly being TRBD1 (6 bases). CDR3 length equals 14 residues. The germline CDR1 and CDR2 sequences are GTSNPN and SVGIG (reference sequence). Trimming shortened V by 2 bases and J by 6 bases, and 17 bases separated the two germline ends. The CDR3 loop reads CAWSRQVSGVEQYF. The CDR3 coding sequence is TGTGCCTGGAGTCGACAGGTTTCCGGGGTCGAGCAGTACTTC.

The genes are TRBV6-5 and TRBJ1-5; maybe TRBD1 (6 bases). The V gene's germline CDR1 is MNHEY and CDR2 SVGAGI. The CDR3 contains 15 residues. The V end was cut by 6 bases, the J end by 0 bases, with 12 bases between. The CDR3 DNA reads as TGTGCCAGCAGAAGGACAGCCGATAGCAATCAGCCCCAGCATTTT. Residues: CASRRTADSNQPQHF.

This clone was seen more than once but under ten times. The V call is TRBV7-3, the J call TRBJ2-3; 8 positions agree with TRBD2. V shed 2 bases, J shed 0 bases, and the junction held 7 bases outside the gene matches. The CDR3 has 17 residues. The germline V gene has CDR1 SGHTA and CDR2 FQGTGA. Here the CDR3 reads CASSLRGSGVSTDTQYF. CDR3 sequence (DNA): TGTGCCAGCAGCTTACGTGGTAGCGGGGTAAGCACAGATACGCAGTATTTT. Supplemented by reference TRBV7-3 and TRBJ2-3, the full variable domain reads GAGVSQTPSNKVTEKGKYVELRCDPISGHTALYWYRQSLGQGPEFLIYFQGTGAADDSGLPNDRFFAVRPEGSVSTLKIQRTERGDSAVYLCASSLRGSGVSTDTQYFGPGTRLTVL.